Listed below are T cell receptor beta chains from one sample, sequenced in a study of memory CD4+ T cells and cytomegalovirus serostatus. Only in-frame clones appear in the TCRdb table, and some are missing; sequencing was by immunoSEQ multiplex PCR. The table lists about 52,000 clones, around four fifths of them singletons. Sequencing used memory CD4+ T cells from blood. The receptors were gathered from an adult in good health and CMV-seropositive. The CDR3 runs from the conserved cysteine through the conserved F or W. Each record gives: V gene, clone size, D gene, J gene, CDR3 DNA, CDR3 protein. The D gene is left open where the match is weak. The listing skips clone size in some rows; elsewhere it reads once, few, many or a size class.

V: TRBV7-2
size: .
D: .
J: TRBJ1-1
DNA: TGTGCCAGCACCACTCGACGGGGGGCGCACGCTGAAGCTTTCTTT
CDR3: CASTTRRGAHAEAFF

V: TRBV5-1
size: .
D: .
J: TRBJ2-1
DNA: TGCGCCAGCAGCCTAGACAATGAGCAGTTCTTC
CDR3: CASSLDNEQFF

V: TRBV2
size: few
D: .
J: TRBJ1-1
DNA: TGTGCCAGCAGTGAACAGGGCTACACTGAAGCTTTCTTT
CDR3: CASSEQGYTEAFF

V: TRBV9
size: .
D: .
J: TRBJ2-1
DNA: TGTGCCAGCAGCGTGTCTAGCGCAAATAACAATGAGCAGTTCTTC
CDR3: CASSVSSANNNEQFF

V: TRBV18
size: .
D: .
J: TRBJ2-5
DNA: TGTGCCAGCTCACCACCGGTAGCGAGGGAGACCCAGTACTTC
CDR3: CASSPPVARETQYF

V: TRBV6-5
size: .
D: TRBD1
J: TRBJ1-1
DNA: TGTGCCAGCAGTGTGACAGGGGTCATGAACACTGAAGCTTTCTTT
CDR3: CASSVTGVMNTEAFF

V: TRBV6-6
size: once
D: .
J: TRBJ1-5
DNA: TGTGCCAGCAGTTACATCAATAGCAATCAGCCCCAGCATTTT
CDR3: CASSYINSNQPQHF

V: TRBV18
size: .
D: TRBD1
J: TRBJ1-2
DNA: TGTGCCAGCTCACTACCCGGGACAGGGGATGGCTACACCTTC
CDR3: CASSLPGTGDGYTF

V: TRBV20-1
size: .
D: TRBD1
J: TRBJ2-7
DNA: TGCAGGTTGGACAGGCCCTACGAGCAGTACTTC
CDR3: CRLDRPYEQYF

V: TRBV18
size: .
D: TRBD2
J: TRBJ2-3
DNA: TGTGCCAGCTCACGAGAGGGGACTAGTAAAGATACGCAGTATTTT
CDR3: CASSREGTSKDTQYF

V: TRBV18
size: .
D: .
J: TRBJ2-5
DNA: TGTGCCAGCTCACGAAATCCCCAAGAGACCCAGTACTTC
CDR3: CASSRNPQETQYF

V: TRBV5-1
size: .
D: .
J: TRBJ1-1
DNA: TGCGCCAGCAGCTTGGAGGGGGGCACTGAAGCTTTCTTT
CDR3: CASSLEGGTEAFF

V: TRBV7-3
size: .
D: .
J: TRBJ2-2
DNA: TGTGCCAGCAGCTTAGGTGGGGCCGGGGAGCTGTTTTTT
CDR3: CASSLGGAGELFF

V: TRBV6-5
size: .
D: .
J: TRBJ2-2
DNA: TGTGCCAGGCGGGGTGGGGAGCTGTTTTTT
CDR3: CARRGGELFF

V: TRBV6-6
size: .
D: .
J: TRBJ1-2
DNA: TGTGCCAGCAGTTCTGGACTACTCTATGGCTACACCTTC
CDR3: CASSSGLLYGYTF

V: TRBV4-1
size: once
D: .
J: TRBJ2-6
DNA: TGCGCCAGCAGCCAAGAACCCCCGGGCGCTGGGGCCAACGTCCTGACTTTC
CDR3: CASSQEPPGAGANVLTF

V: TRBV6-5
size: .
D: .
J: TRBJ1-4
DNA: TGTGCCAGCCTGCCCTTGCAGGGCCGTAATGAAAAACTGTTTTTT
CDR3: CASLPLQGRNEKLFF

V: TRBV11-2
size: .
D: .
J: TRBJ2-5
DNA: TGTGCCAGCAGTTACCGGACGCAGGAAGAGACCCAGTACTTC
CDR3: CASSYRTQEETQYF

V: TRBV10-3
size: .
D: .
J: TRBJ1-5
DNA: TGTGCCATCAGTGAGTCGGACAGCTTTCATAGCAATCAGCCCCAGCATTTT
CDR3: CAISESDSFHSNQPQHF

V: TRBV28
size: .
D: TRBD1
J: TRBJ2-7
DNA: TGTGCCAGCAGCCCCGCCGGGACAGGTTTTTACGAGCAGTACTTC
CDR3: CASSPAGTGFYEQYF

V: TRBV30
size: .
D: .
J: TRBJ1-1
DNA: TGTGCCTGGAGCAGGGGAGTGACTGAAGCTTTCTTT
CDR3: CAWSRGVTEAFF

V: TRBV11-2
size: .
D: TRBD2
J: TRBJ2-4
DNA: TGTGCCAGCAGCCACTTTAGCGGGGGGTCAGTCAAAAACATTCAGTACTTC
CDR3: CASSHFSGGSVKNIQYF

V: TRBV5-1
size: once
D: .
J: TRBJ1-2
DNA: TGCGCCAGCAGCTTGGAAGGGCGCACCGGCTACACCTTC
CDR3: CASSLEGRTGYTF

V: TRBV28
size: .
D: .
J: TRBJ2-2
DNA: TGTGCCAGCAGTTTTGTTGGGCCCTGGAGAGGGGAGCTGTTTTTT
CDR3: CASSFVGPWRGELFF

V: TRBV6-1
size: .
D: TRBD1
J: TRBJ2-3
DNA: TGTGCCAGCAGTGCCCAGGGGGCTATTGGAACAGATACGCAGTATTTT
CDR3: CASSAQGAIGTDTQYF

V: TRBV7-2
size: .
D: .
J: TRBJ1-2
DNA: TGTGCCAGCAGCTTAGAGGCAGGGGAATATGGCTACACCTTC
CDR3: CASSLEAGEYGYTF

V: TRBV20-1
size: .
D: .
J: TRBJ2-7
DNA: TGCAGTGGTCAGGGGAACTACGAGCAGTACTTC
CDR3: CSGQGNYEQYF

V: TRBV7-3
size: few
D: .
J: TRBJ2-7
DNA: TGTGCCAGCAGCAAAACCCACGGGCCTACCTACGAGCAGTACTTC
CDR3: CASSKTHGPTYEQYF

V: TRBV7-3
size: .
D: .
J: TRBJ1-1
DNA: TGTGCCAGCAGCTCAGGGGTGAACACTGAAGCTTTCTTT
CDR3: CASSSGVNTEAFF

V: TRBV6-5
size: .
D: TRBD2
J: TRBJ2-1
DNA: TGTGCCAGCGCCTCCGGGACTAGCGTCTACAATGAGCAGTTCTTC
CDR3: CASASGTSVYNEQFF

V: TRBV4-1
size: few
D: .
J: TRBJ1-1
DNA: TGCGCCAGCAGCCAAGTACCGTACAGGGCCACTGAAGCTTTCTTT
CDR3: CASSQVPYRATEAFF

V: TRBV6-6
size: .
D: .
J: TRBJ2-1
DNA: TGTGCCAGCAGTTACTCGATACGGACTCTTAATGAGCAGTTCTTC
CDR3: CASSYSIRTLNEQFF

V: TRBV2
size: once
D: TRBD2
J: TRBJ2-1
DNA: TGTGCCAGCAGTTCCGGGACTAGCGGGAGGGCGTCCTACAATGAGCAGTTCTTC
CDR3: CASSSGTSGRASYNEQFF

V: TRBV11-2
size: .
D: TRBD2
J: TRBJ2-7
DNA: TGTGCCAGCAGCTTGGGCACTAGCGGGACCTACGAGCAGTACTTC
CDR3: CASSLGTSGTYEQYF

V: TRBV2
size: few
D: .
J: TRBJ1-5
DNA: TGTGCCAGCTGCGGGGACAGCAATCAGCCCCAGCATTTT
CDR3: CASCGDSNQPQHF

V: TRBV20-1
size: once
D: .
J: TRBJ2-7
DNA: TGCAGTGCTCCCGAGTTAGGCGAGCAGTACTTC
CDR3: CSAPELGEQYF

V: TRBV12-2
size: once
D: .
J: TRBJ1-1
DNA: TGTGCAAGTCGCCCTAGGGGGCAGGATATGAGCACTGAAGCTTTCTTT
CDR3: CASRPRGQDMSTEAFF

V: TRBV29-1
size: .
D: .
J: TRBJ2-1
DNA: TGCAGCGTCGAACGGAGCTCCTACAATGAGCAGTTCTTC
CDR3: CSVERSSYNEQFF

V: TRBV5-4
size: .
D: TRBD1
J: TRBJ2-7
DNA: TGTGCCAGCAGCTCCCGACCGGGACAGGGGAACTACGAGCAGTACTTC
CDR3: CASSSRPGQGNYEQYF

V: TRBV7-2
size: .
D: .
J: TRBJ1-1
DNA: TGTGCCAGCAGCTTAGCGGGGCTTGTGAACACTGAAGCTTTCTTT
CDR3: CASSLAGLVNTEAFF

V: TRBV7-2
size: .
D: .
J: TRBJ2-3
DNA: TGTGCCAGCAGCTTAACTCCTACTAGCACAGATACGCAGTATTTT
CDR3: CASSLTPTSTDTQYF

V: TRBV10-2
size: medium-sized
D: TRBD1
J: TRBJ1-6
DNA: TGCGCCAGCAGTAGAACGGGACAGGGAAATTCACCCCTCCACTTT
CDR3: CASSRTGQGNSPLHF

V: TRBV10-3
size: .
D: TRBD2
J: TRBJ2-7
DNA: TGTGCCATCAGTGAGTATTTAACTAGCGGGGGCTACGAGCAGTACTTC
CDR3: CAISEYLTSGGYEQYF

V: TRBV6-5
size: .
D: .
J: TRBJ2-7
DNA: TGTGCCAGCAGGGGAGTCCGTTACGAGCAGTACTTC
CDR3: CASRGVRYEQYF